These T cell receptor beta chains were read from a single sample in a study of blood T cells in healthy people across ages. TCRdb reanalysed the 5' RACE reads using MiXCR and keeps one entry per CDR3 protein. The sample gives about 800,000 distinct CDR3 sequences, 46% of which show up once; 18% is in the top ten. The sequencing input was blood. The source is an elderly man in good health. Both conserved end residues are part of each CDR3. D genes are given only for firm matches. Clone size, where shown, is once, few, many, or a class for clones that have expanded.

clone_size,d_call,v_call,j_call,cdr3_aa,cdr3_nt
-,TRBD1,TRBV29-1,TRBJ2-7,CSGGQAADEQYF,TGCAGCGGGGGACAGGCCGCGGACGAGCAGTACTTC
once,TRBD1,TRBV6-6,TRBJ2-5,CASSSGTGGRETQYF,TGTGCCAGCAGTTCCGGGACAGGGGGCCGAGAGACCCAGTACTTC
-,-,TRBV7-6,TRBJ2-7,CASSLAGISYNEQYF,TGTGCCAGCAGCTTAGCGGGAATCTCCTACAATGAGCAGTACTTC
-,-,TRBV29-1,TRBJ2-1,CSVADREQFF,TGCAGCGTTGCCGACCGTGAGCAGTTCTTC
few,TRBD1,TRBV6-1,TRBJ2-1,CASSDPGQGTKRPYNEQFF,TGTGCCAGCAGTGACCCGGGACAGGGGACAAAACGCCCCTACAATGAGCAGTTCTTC
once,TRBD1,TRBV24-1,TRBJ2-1,CATSDQTGSLRGQFF,TGTGCCACCAGTGACCAGACAGGGTCCCTTAGAGGGCAGTTCTTC
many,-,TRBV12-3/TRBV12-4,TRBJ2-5,CASSSPGDGETQYF,TGTGCCAGCAGTTCGCCAGGAGATGGAGAGACCCAGTACTTC
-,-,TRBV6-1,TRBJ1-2,CASSLDNHYGYTF,TGTGCCAGCAGCCTTGACAACCACTATGGCTACACCTTC
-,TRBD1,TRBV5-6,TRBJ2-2,CASSLWDRVIVRTGELFF,TGTGCCAGCAGCTTGTGGGACAGGGTTATTGTTCGCACCGGGGAGCTGTTTTTT
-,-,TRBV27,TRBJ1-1,CASSLKIPTGGTEAFF,TGTGCCAGCAGTTTAAAAATTCCGACCGGGGGGACTGAAGCTTTCTTT
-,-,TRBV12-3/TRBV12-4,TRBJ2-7,CASSLAGRGRVEQYF,TGTGCCAGCAGTTTAGCAGGAAGGGGGAGGGTCGAGCAGTACTTC
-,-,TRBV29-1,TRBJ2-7,CSVEDRYRQTYEQYF,TGCAGCGTTGAAGATCGGTACAGGCAGACCTACGAGCAGTACTTC
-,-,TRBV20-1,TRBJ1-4,CSAAPRQHEKLFF,TGCAGTGCTGCCCCGAGACAGCATGAAAAACTGTTTTTT
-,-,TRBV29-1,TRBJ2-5,CSVDGRARTGAQYF,TGCAGCGTTGATGGCAGGGCTCGGACGGGGGCCCAGTACTTC
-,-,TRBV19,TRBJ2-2,CASSPDSGGRTGELFF,TGTGCCAGTAGTCCGGACAGTGGAGGTCGCACCGGGGAGCTGTTTTTT
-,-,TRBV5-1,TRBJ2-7,CASSPGSGTGSEQYF,TGCGCCAGCAGCCCAGGATCCGGTACAGGGAGCGAGCAGTACTTC
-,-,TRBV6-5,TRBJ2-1,CASRIQVGSNEQFF,TGTGCCAGCAGGATCCAAGTTGGGAGCAATGAGCAGTTCTTC
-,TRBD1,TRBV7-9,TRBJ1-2,CASSDRDRGHYGYTF,TGTGCCAGCAGCGACCGGGACAGGGGGCACTATGGCTACACCTTC
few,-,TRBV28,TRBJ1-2,CASSSPGRRNGYTF,TGTGCCAGCAGTTCACCGGGCAGGAGAAATGGCTACACCTTC
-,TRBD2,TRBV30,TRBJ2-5,CAWSVQQGGQGLAGVTQYF,TGTGCCTGGAGTGTACAGCAGGGGGGACAGGGACTAGCGGGAGTGACCCAGTACTTC
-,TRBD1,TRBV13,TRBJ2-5,CASSLGGDRVETQYF,TGTGCCAGCAGCTTAGGAGGGGACAGGGTGGAGACCCAGTACTTC
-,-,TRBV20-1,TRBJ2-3,CSSTYSTDTQYF,TGCAGTAGTACCTACAGCACAGATACGCAGTATTTT
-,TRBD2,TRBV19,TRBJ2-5,CASSIDRSSGSVVEIQYF,TGTGCCAGTAGTATCGATCGGTCTAGCGGGAGCGTCGTAGAGATCCAGTACTTC
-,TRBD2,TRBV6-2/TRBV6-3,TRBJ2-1,CASTPGTSVYNEQFF,TGTGCCAGCACTCCCGGGACTAGCGTTTACAATGAGCAGTTCTTC
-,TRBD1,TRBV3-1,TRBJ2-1,CASSQAGTGGKTQFF,TGTGCCAGCAGCCAAGCCGGGACAGGGGGCAAGACCCAGTTCTTC
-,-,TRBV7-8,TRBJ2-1,CASSLVSNEQFF,TGTGCCAGCAGCTTAGTGTCGAATGAGCAGTTCTTC
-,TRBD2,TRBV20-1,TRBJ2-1,CSARVGTSGREMQFF,TGCAGTGCTAGAGTCGGGACTAGCGGGAGGGAGATGCAGTTCTTC
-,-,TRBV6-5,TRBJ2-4,CASSVGQGFKNIQYF,TGTGCCAGCAGTGTGGGGCAGGGGTTCAAAAACATTCAGTACTTC
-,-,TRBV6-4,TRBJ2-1,CATAYSAGSNEQFF,TGTGCCACCGCCTACAGTGCAGGCTCCAATGAGCAGTTCTTC
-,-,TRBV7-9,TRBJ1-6,CASSLVAAYNSPLHF,TGTGCCAGCAGCTTAGTCGCAGCGTATAATTCACCCCTCCACTTT
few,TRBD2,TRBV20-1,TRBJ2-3,CSARERREGLSTDTQYF,TGCAGTGCTAGAGAAAGGCGGGAGGGCCTTTCAACAGATACGCAGTATTTT
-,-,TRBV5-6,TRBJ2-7,CASIAGTTGREQYF,TGTGCCAGCATTGCCGGGACAACAGGTCGCGAGCAGTACTTC
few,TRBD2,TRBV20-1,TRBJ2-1,CSARESAGGPRFEQFF,TGCAGTGCTAGAGAATCCGCGGGAGGGCCGAGGTTTGAGCAGTTCTTC
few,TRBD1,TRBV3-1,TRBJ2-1,CASSQTGQSYNEQFF,TGTGCCAGCAGCCAGACGGGACAGTCGTACAATGAGCAGTTCTTC
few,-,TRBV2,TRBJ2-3,CAVLGRNTQYF,TGTGCCGTTCTTGGGCGGAATACGCAGTATTTT
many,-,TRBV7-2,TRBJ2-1,CASSPRTAFFEQFF,TGTGCCAGCAGCCCAAGGACAGCCTTCTTCGAGCAGTTCTTC
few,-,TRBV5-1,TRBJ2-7,CASSLGGSPPEQYF,TGCGCCAGCAGCTTGGGAGGGAGTCCCCCCGAGCAGTACTTC
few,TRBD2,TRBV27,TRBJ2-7,CASSPLGAGVFYEQYF,TGTGCCAGCAGTCCCCTAGGAGCGGGAGTTTTTTACGAGCAGTACTTC
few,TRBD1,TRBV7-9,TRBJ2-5,CASSPSFGTGETQYF,TGTGCCAGCAGCCCAAGCTTTGGGACAGGGGAGACCCAGTACTTC
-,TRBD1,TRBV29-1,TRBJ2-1,CSVDRGRTNNEQFF,TGCAGCGTAGACAGGGGTAGGACGAACAATGAGCAGTTCTTC
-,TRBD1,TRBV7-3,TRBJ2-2,CASSLITGAGGELFF,TGTGCCAGCAGCTTAATTACAGGGGCAGGCGGGGAGCTGTTTTTT
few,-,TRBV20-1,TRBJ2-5,CSADGTRGVETQYF,TGCAGTGCTGATGGGACACGAGGGGTAGAGACCCAGTACTTC
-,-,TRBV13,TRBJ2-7,CASSLSGHEQYF,TGTGCCAGCAGCTTATCTGGACACGAGCAGTACTTC
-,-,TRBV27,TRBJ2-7,CASSSRLLSYEQYF,TGTGCCAGCAGTTCCAGACTCCTCTCCTACGAGCAGTACTTC
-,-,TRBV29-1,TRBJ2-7,CSIARDSYEQYF,TGCAGCATTGCCAGAGACTCCTACGAGCAGTACTTC
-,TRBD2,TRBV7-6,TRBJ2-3,CASSFKLAADTQYF,TGTGCCAGCAGCTTTAAGCTAGCGGCGGATACGCAGTATTTT
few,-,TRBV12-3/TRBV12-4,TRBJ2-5,CASSADSGTQYF,TGTGCCAGCAGTGCTGACTCGGGGACCCAGTACTTC
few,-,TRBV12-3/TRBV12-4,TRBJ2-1,CASRLSYHNGNEQFF,TGTGCCAGCAGGCTCTCGTACCACAACGGCAATGAGCAGTTCTTC
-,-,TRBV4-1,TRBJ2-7,CASSQESRVYEQYF,TGCGCCAGCAGCCAAGAGTCCAGGGTCTACGAGCAGTACTTC
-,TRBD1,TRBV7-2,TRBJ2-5,CASSWGPDRAETQYF,TGTGCCAGCAGCTGGGGGCCCGACAGGGCAGAGACCCAGTACTTC
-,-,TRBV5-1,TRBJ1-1,CASSDEGKTEAFF,TGCGCCAGCAGCGATGAGGGGAAGACTGAAGCTTTCTTT
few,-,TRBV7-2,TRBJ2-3,CASSRSRGSPDTQYF,TGTGCCAGCAGCCGTTCGAGGGGGAGCCCAGATACGCAGTATTTT
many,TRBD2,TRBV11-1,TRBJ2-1,CASSSGLAGGRSYNEQFF,TGTGCCAGCAGCTCGGGACTAGCGGGAGGGAGATCCTACAATGAGCAGTTCTTC